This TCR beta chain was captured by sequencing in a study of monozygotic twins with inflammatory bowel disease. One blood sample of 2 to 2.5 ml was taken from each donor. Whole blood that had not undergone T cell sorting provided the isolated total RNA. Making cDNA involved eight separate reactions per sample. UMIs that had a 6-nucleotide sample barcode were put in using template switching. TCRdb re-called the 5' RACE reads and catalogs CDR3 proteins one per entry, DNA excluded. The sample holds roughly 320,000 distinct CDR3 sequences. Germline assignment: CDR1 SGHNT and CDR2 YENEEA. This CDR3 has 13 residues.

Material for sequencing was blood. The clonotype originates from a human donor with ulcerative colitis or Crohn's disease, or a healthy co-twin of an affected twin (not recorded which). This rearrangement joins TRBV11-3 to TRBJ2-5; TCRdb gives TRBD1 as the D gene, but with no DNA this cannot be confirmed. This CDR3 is CASSLTGEETQYF.